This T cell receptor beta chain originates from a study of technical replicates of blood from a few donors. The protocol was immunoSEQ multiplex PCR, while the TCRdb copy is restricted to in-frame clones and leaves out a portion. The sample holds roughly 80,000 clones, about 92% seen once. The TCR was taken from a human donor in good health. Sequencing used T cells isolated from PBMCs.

Written as DNA, the CDR3 is TGTGCCAGTAGGGCATTCTCCATGAACACTGAAGCTTTCTTT. Translating it yields CASRAFSMNTEAFF. The chain joins TRBV19 to TRBJ1-1; no clear D. Per germline, CDR1 LNHDA and CDR2 SQIVND (reference sequence). V was trimmed by 6 bases and J by 0 bases, leaving 11 bases between them. CDR3 length equals 14 residues.